Presented here are 30 T cell receptor beta chains from one specimen sequenced in a study of tumor-infiltrating lymphocytes in primary liver carcinoma. A constant-region primer served to make TCR beta cDNA from about 530 ng total RNA. What produced the TCR beta libraries was three nested multiplex PCR rounds using slightly modified ARM-PCR. Use of TRBV1-TRBV30 forward primers with a C-beta reverse primer characterized the first two PCR rounds, which lasted about 11 cycles each. MiXCR was run by TCRdb on the multiplex PCR reads, yielding one entry per CDR3 protein. The profile shows under 200,000 distinct CDR3 sequences, over 80% of them singletons. Co-extraction of RNA and DNA was performed on roughly 20-33 mg of unsorted bulk tissue. The sample comprised tumor tissue from primary liver carcinoma. The origin of the receptors is a man in his forties with primary liver carcinoma and hepatitis B virus infection.

Comments on this clonotype: A much larger clone differs by one base, so this may be a read error. V is TRBV13 and J is TRBJ2-5; maybe TRBD2 (7 bases). This CDR3 has 17 residues. Germline V gene lookup returns CDR1 PRHDT and CDR2 FYEKMQ (reference sequence). The CDR3 sequence: CASSLRGVGGGQEIQYF. CDR3 DNA sequence: TGTGCCAGCAGCTTGAGGGGGGTGGGCGGGGGTCAAGAGATCCAGTACTTC. Combining the CDR3 with reference TRBV13 and TRBJ2-5 gives the whole variable domain AAGVIQSPRHLIKEKRETATLKCYPIPRHDTVYWYQQGPGQDPQFLISFYEKMQSDKGSIPDRFSAQQFSDYHSELNMSSLELGDSALYFCASSLRGVGGGQEIQYFGPGTRLLVL.

Remarks on this clonotype: A read error is possible here, since a much larger clone lies one base away. This sequence joins TRBV28 and TRBJ1-5; D is uncertain. Looked up from germline, CDR1 is MDHEN and CDR2 is SYDVKM. The CDR3 is made up of 13 amino acids. The CDR3 protein is CTSSSLGNQPQHF. CDR3 coding DNA: TGTACCAGCAGTTCCTTGGGCAATCAGCCCCAGCATTTT. The whole variable domain, remainder taken from reference TRBV28 and TRBJ1-5, is DVKVTQSSRYLVKRTGEKVFLECVQDMDHENMFWYRQDPGLGLRLIYFSYDVKMKEKGDIPEGYSVSREKKERFSLILESASTNQTSMYLCTSSSLGNQPQHFGDGTRLSIL.

Comments on this clonotype: At one boundary the junction diverges from the germline segment, which might be a read error. This chain links TRBV4-3 with TRBJ2-1; TRBD2 might be the D (5 bases). The CDR3 totals 16 residues. Germline V gene sequence: CDR1 LGHNA, CDR2 YSLEER. CDR3 coding DNA: TGCGCCAGTAGCCAATTCCCCACCCCAGCGGACAATGAGCAGTTCTTC. Its translation: CASSQFPTPADNEQFF.

Note on this clonotype: Because it lacks the conserved phenylalanine or tryptophan at the end, this CDR3 is likely a read error. V usage is TRBV6-1 and J usage is TRBJ1-4, with D hard to call. The CDR3 consists of 16 residues. Germline CDR1 is MNHNS and CDR2 is SASEGT. The DNA of the CDR3 is TGTGCCAGCGGTGAAGGCTCGGGTTCGGGTAATGAAAAACTGTTTTTA. Protein: CASGEGSGSGNEKLFL.

Details on this clonotype: The junction and the germline gene differ at one end; a read error may be behind it. The gene calls are TRBV6-5 and TRBJ2-5; unclear D gene. Germline V CDR1 and CDR2: MNHEY, SVGAGI. The CDR3 sequence is 12 residues long. The CDR3 DNA sequence: TGTGTCAGCAGTTACGACGCAGAGACCCAGTACTTC. Amino acid sequence: CVSSYDAETQYF.

Concerning this clonotype: The junction does not match germline at one end; this may be a read error. This chain connects TRBV4-3 to TRBJ2-4, with 8 bases identical to TRBD1. Germline V lookup: CDR1 LGHNA, CDR2 YSLEER. The CDR3 spans 14 residues. The DNA for the CDR3 is TGCTCCAGCAGCCAGGCAGGGGGCAGAAACATTCAGTACTTC. Protein: CSSSQAGGRNIQYF.

Of note for this clonotype: A junction end diverges from the germline sequence, so it may reflect a read error. The V and J genes are TRBV6-6 and TRBJ1-2, with D unresolved. CDR1 and CDR2 from the germline V gene are MNHNY and SVGAGI (reference sequence). This CDR3 contains 13 residues. The CDR3: CVSSYRRQDGHTF. In nucleotides, the CDR3 is TGCGTCAGCAGTTATCGGAGGCAGGATGGTCACACTTTC.

On this clonotype: Relative to the germline gene, one junction end is altered; a read error may explain this. The rearrangement uses TRBV12-3 or TRBV12-4 and TRBJ2-7; 7 bases align to TRBD2. CDR3 length equals 14 residues. The CDR3 DNA follows: TGTGCCAGCTGTTTGCAGGGAGGGTCCTACGAGCAATACTTC. This encodes CASCLQGGSYEQYF.

Comments on this clonotype: An end of the junction does not agree with germline; a read error may underlie this. V gene TRBV29-1 combines with J gene TRBJ1-1, with 8 bases identical to TRBD1. The CDR3 totals 15 residues. Germline CDR1 SQVTM, CDR2 ANQGSEA. Written as DNA, the CDR3 is TGCAGTGTTGCAGGGGGCTGGTGTATGAACACTGAAGCTTTCTTT. It codes for CSVAGGWCMNTEAFF.

The chain combines TRBV29-1 with TRBJ2-1; a weak D match, TRBD2 (5 bases). The germline V gene has CDR1 SQVTM and CDR2 ANQGSEA. This CDR3 has 14 residues. This CDR3 is CNHRTSGDYNEQFF. CDR3 sequence (DNA): TGCAATCACCGTACTAGTGGAGACTACAATGAGCAGTTCTTC.

As regards this clonotype: The CDR3 does not end in the conserved phenylalanine or tryptophan, so this is likely a read error. The chain employs TRBV12-3 or TRBV12-4 and TRBJ2-1, with D uncertain. CDR3 length: 12 amino acids. Deletions cut 3 bases from V and 5 bases from J, with 5 bases between. As DNA, the CDR3 is TGTGCCAGCAGTTTTGATAACAATGAGCAGTTCTTA. This encodes CASSFDNNEQFL.

This chain links TRBV6-6 with TRBJ1-3; D remains unclear. V lost 5 bases and J 0 bases, leaving 11 bases between the germline ends. The CDR3 loop spans 15 amino acids. Looked up from germline, CDR1 is MNHNY and CDR2 is SVGAGI (reference sequence). The CDR3 DNA follows: TGTGCCAGCAGTCCCGGTGGGGACTCTGGAAACACCATATATTTT. Translating it yields CASSPGGDSGNTIYF.

The rearrangement joins TRBV10-2 to TRBJ2-7; TRBD1 is a possible D gene (6 bases). The CDR3 consists of 12 residues. Trimming removed 5 bases at V and 7 bases at J, with 12 bases between. From germline, CDR1 is WSHSY and CDR2 SAAADI. The CDR3 coding sequence is TGCGCCAGCAGTAGAGGGGGATATGAGCAGTACTTC. The encoded protein is CASSRGGYEQYF.

J is TRBJ2-5 and V is TRBV28; the match to TRBD1 covers 7 bases. The germline V gene has CDR1 MDHEN and CDR2 SYDVKM. The V and J ends lost 7 bases and 0 bases, in that order; junction bases with no gene match: 11. The CDR3 runs 16 residues. The CDR3 spells CASTPWDRKYQETQYF. CDR3 sequence (DNA): TGTGCCAGCACGCCTTGGGACAGAAAGTACCAAGAGACCCAGTACTTC.

About this clonotype itself: A read error is likely, as this CDR3 ends without the conserved phenylalanine or tryptophan. J is TRBJ2-3 and V is TRBV11-1; TRBD2 might be the D (5 bases). In germline, CDR1 is SGHAT, CDR2 FQDESV (reference sequence). This CDR3 contains 15 residues. Trimming pared 6 bases from V and 2 bases from J, leaving 15 bases between. This CDR3 reads CASSLPRENTDTQYY. The CDR3 coding sequence is TGTGCCAGCAGTTTACCGAGGGAGAACACAGATACGCAGTATTAT.

On this clonotype: In this CDR3 the conserved last residue, phenylalanine or tryptophan, is missing, so a read error is likely. The rearrangement joins TRBV4-2 to TRBJ2-3; 7 bases match TRBD2. This CDR3 region has 15 residues. Germline CDR1 and CDR2: LGHNA and YNFKEQ. CDR3 sequence: CASSRRTGGTDTQYY. CDR3 sequence (DNA): TGTGCCAGCAGCCGAAGGACGGGGGGAACAGATACACAGTATTAT.

V and J are TRBV5-4 and TRBJ2-2, with TRBD2 matching over 9 bases. Trimming removed 2 bases from V and 10 bases from J; junction bases left unmatched: 18. CDR3 size: 18 residues. In germline, CDR1 is SGHNT, CDR2 YYREEE (reference sequence). The CDR3 DNA reads as TGTGCCAGCAGCTTTGGGCGAAATAGGGCTAGCGGGGTCGAGGAGCTGTTTTTT. Protein: CASSFGRNRASGVEELFF. The full variable domain, in which reference TRBV5-4 and TRBJ2-2 provide the parts outside the CDR3, is ETGVTQSPTHLIKTRGQQVTLRCSSQSGHNTVSWYQQALGQGPQFIFQYYREEENGRGNFPPRFSGLQFPNYSSELNVNALELDDSALYLCASSFGRNRASGVEELFFGEGSRLTVL.

With respect to this clonotype: The CDR3 ends on some other residue instead of the conserved phenylalanine or tryptophan, so this is likely a read error. This sequence joins TRBV6-2 or TRBV6-3 and TRBJ2-7; TRBD1 matches 7 bases. The CDR3 totals 14 residues. Per germline, CDR1 MNHEY and CDR2 SVGEGT. Trimming removed 6 bases from V and 8 bases from J; junction bases left unmatched: 13. The DNA for the CDR3 is TGTGCCAGCAGCCTCCGTGACAGGGCCCACAAGCAGTACTTA. Its translation is CASSLRDRAHKQYL.

A remark on this clonotype: Compared with germline, one end of the junction differs, possibly owing to a read error. The chain has TRBV6-1 and TRBJ2-5, with 8 bases identical to TRBD1. Germline V gene data show CDR1 as MNHNS and CDR2 as SASEGT. The CDR3 has 17 residues. The CDR3 DNA is TGTGCCAGCAGTGAGTGCGTCCCCGGACAGGGTCGTGAGACTCAGTACTTC. Amino acid sequence: CASSECVPGQGRETQYF.

This clonotype was observed a single time. One end of the junction fails to match germline, which may point to a read error. The J gene is TRBJ2-1, the V gene TRBV7-9, with TRBD1 as a possible D gene (5 bases). Germline values: CDR1 SEHNR, CDR2 FQNEAQ (reference sequence). The CDR3 sequence is 15 residues long. The CDR3 reads CASSDSLSENNEQIF. The CDR3 DNA follows: TGTGCCAGCAGTGACAGTTTATCCGAAAATAACGAGCAGATCTTC. Combining the CDR3 with reference TRBV7-9 and TRBJ2-1 gives the whole variable domain DTGVSQNPRHKITKRGQNVTFRCDPISEHNRLYWYRQTLGQGPEFLTYFQNEAQLEKSRLLSDRFSAERPKGSFSTLEIQRTEQGDSAMYLCASSDSLSENNEQIFGPGTRLTVL.

On this clonotype: The junction departs from germline at one end; a sequencing error may be responsible. The chain carries TRBV6-1 and TRBJ1-5; D gene ambiguous. Germline CDR1 and CDR2: MNHNS and SASEGT. The CDR3 is 13 residues long. The CDR3 here is CASSEAKGEPQHF. Written as DNA, the CDR3 is TGTGCCAGCAGTGAAGCGAAGGGCGAGCCCCAGCATTTC.

This chain connects TRBV4-1 to TRBJ2-1, with TRBD2 identical over 7 bases. The CDR3 runs to 19 residues. Germline CDR1 reads MGHRA; CDR2 reads YSYEKL. Trimming cost V 6 bases and J 6 bases; bases outside gene matches: 23. CDR3: CASREDRGGRAMVRNEQFF. The CDR3 DNA reads TGCGCCAGCAGGGAAGACCGAGGAGGGAGGGCCATGGTTCGCAATGAGCAGTTCTTC.

A word on this clonotype: This sequence may be a read error, since a much larger clone differs from it by one base. The chain couples TRBV28 to TRBJ2-3; 11 bases line up with TRBD2. CDR3 length: 17 amino acids. V lost 4 bases to trimming and J lost 4 bases; unmatched junction nucleotides: 10. Germline-derived CDR1 and CDR2 are MDHEN and SYDVKM. CDR3 DNA sequence: TGTGCCAGCAGTTCCGGGGCTAGCGGGAGGTATTCAGATACGCAGTATTTT. This sequence encodes CASSSGASGRYSDTQYF.

To note about this clonotype: Without the conserved terminal phenylalanine or tryptophan, this CDR3 likely stems from a read error. The limits of the CDR3 on the DNA are not certain, so only TCRdb's listed CDR3 is given. The V call is TRBV11-2, the J call TRBJ2-1; the DNA was not compared with TRBD2, the D call given in the table. Germline CDR1 is SGHAT and CDR2 is FQNNGV. The CDR3 adds up to 15 amino acids, both ends counted. The CDR3 reads CASSDTSGSYSEHFL.

Note on this clonotype: One end of the junction varies from germline; a read error may be responsible. V is TRBV7-8 and J is TRBJ2-5; D may be TRBD2 (6 bases). Germline CDR1 SGHVS, CDR2 FQNEAQ. The CDR3 sequence is 14 residues long. CDR3 in DNA: TGTGCCTGCAGCATCACAGCGGGCAGAGAGACCCAGTACTTC. Its protein is CACSITAGRETQYF.

The chain links TRBV11-2 to TRBJ2-1, with D possibly matching TRBD1 (6 bases). The germline gives CDR1 SGHAT, CDR2 FQNNGV. V lost 9 bases and J 10 bases, leaving 13 bases between the germline ends. This CDR3 has 11 residues. CDR3 nucleotide sequence: TGTGCCAGTTGTTTTGACAGGGAGCAGTTCTTC. Translating gives CASCFDREQFF.

Points on this clonotype: A read error may produce the germline difference seen at one junction end. The V gene is TRBV11-2, the J gene TRBJ2-7; D is unresolved. The CDR3 extends over 15 amino acids. Germline V gene sequence: CDR1 SGHAT, CDR2 FQNNGV. CDR3 amino acids: CASSLSAVFSYEHYF. The CDR3 bases are TGTGCCAGCAGCCTATCGGCAGTGTTTTCCTACGAGCACTACTTC.

About this clonotype itself: Its ends do not fully match the called genes, so a read error is possible. The CDR3 region is CASSFSFGWGYEQYF. The CDR3 DNA reads as TGTGCCAGCAGTTTTTCATTTGGATGGGGCTACGAGCAGTATTTC. This rearrangement joins TRBV12-3 or TRBV12-4 to TRBJ2-7; possibly TRBD1 for D (5 bases). The CDR3 has 15 amino acids.

On this clonotype: One junction end does not reproduce the germline sequence, and a read error may be involved. The chain links TRBV6-2 or TRBV6-3 to TRBJ2-7; a possible D gene is TRBD2 (5 bases). The length of the CDR3 is 15 residues. The germline CDR1 and CDR2 sequences are MNHEY and SVGEGT. The CDR3 is CASRPLPGLGYEKYF. CDR3 coding DNA: TGTGCCAGCAGACCCCTACCCGGACTGGGTTACGAGAAGTACTTC.

Turning to this clonotype: A read error is likely, as this CDR3 ends without the conserved phenylalanine or tryptophan. The V gene is TRBV29-1, the J gene TRBJ1-1; 7 positions agree with TRBD1. J gave up 6 bases and V 6 bases, and 7 bases lay outside the gene matches. This CDR3 is built from 12 residues. The V gene's germline CDR1 is SQVTM and CDR2 ANQGSEA. CDR3 sequence: CSVAQGDAEAFC. CDR3 nucleotide sequence: TGCAGCGTAGCCCAGGGGGACGCTGAAGCTTTCTGT.